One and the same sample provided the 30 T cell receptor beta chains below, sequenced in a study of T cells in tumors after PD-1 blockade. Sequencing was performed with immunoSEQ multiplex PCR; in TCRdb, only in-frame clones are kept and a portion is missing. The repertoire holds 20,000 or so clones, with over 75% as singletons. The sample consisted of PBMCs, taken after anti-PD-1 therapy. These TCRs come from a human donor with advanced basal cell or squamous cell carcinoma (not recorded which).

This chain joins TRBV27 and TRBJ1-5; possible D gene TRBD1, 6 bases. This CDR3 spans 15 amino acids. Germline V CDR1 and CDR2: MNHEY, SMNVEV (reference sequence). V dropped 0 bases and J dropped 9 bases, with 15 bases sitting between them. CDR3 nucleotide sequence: TGTGCCAGCAGTTTATCCGGACAGAATCATAGGCCCCAGCATTTT. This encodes CASSLSGQNHRPQHF.

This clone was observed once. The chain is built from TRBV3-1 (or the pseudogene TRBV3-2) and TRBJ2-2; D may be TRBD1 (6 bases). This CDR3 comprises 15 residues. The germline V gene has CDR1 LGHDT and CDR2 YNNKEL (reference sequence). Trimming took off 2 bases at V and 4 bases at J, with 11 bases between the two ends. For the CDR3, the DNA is TGTGCCAGCAGCCAAAACTACAGGGCCACCGGGGAGCTGTTTTTT. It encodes CASSQNYRATGELFF.

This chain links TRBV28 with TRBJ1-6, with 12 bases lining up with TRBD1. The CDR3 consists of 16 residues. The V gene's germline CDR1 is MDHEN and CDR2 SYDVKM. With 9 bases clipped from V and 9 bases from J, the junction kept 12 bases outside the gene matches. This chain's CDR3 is CASFSGTGGAFSPLHF. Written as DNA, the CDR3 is TGTGCCAGTTTCTCCGGGACAGGGGGCGCTTTTTCACCCCTCCACTTT. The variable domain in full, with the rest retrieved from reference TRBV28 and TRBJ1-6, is DVKVTQSSRYLVKRTGEKVFLECVQDMDHENMFWYRQDPGLGLRLIYFSYDVKMKEKGDIPEGYSVSREKKERFSLILESASTNQTSMYLCASFSGTGGAFSPLHFGNGTRLTVT.

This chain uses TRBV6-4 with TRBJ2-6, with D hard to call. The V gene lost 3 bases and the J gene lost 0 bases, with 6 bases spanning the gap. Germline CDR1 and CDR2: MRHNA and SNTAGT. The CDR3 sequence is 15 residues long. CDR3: CASSEESSGANVLTF. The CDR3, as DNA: TGTGCCAGCAGTGAGGAGAGCTCTGGGGCCAACGTCCTGACTTTC.

CDR3 nucleotide sequence: TGCGCCAGCGGCGGGGATGTGGGGGAGACCCAGTACTTC. Residues: CASGGDVGETQYF. The chain uses TRBV5-1 and TRBJ2-5; perhaps TRBD2 as D (6 bases). V was clipped by 7 bases and J by 5 bases, with 15 bases between them. Germline CDR1 is SGHRS and CDR2 is YFSETQ. The CDR3 totals 13 residues.

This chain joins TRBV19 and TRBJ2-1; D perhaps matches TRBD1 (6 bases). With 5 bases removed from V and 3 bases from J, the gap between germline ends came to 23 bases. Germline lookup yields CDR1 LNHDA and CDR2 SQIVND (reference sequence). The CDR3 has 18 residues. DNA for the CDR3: TGTGCCAGTAGTTACTCCCCCTCAGGGGTCTACCTCTACAATGAGCAGTTCTTC. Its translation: CASSYSPSGVYLYNEQFF. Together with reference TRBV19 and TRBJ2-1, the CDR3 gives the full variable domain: DGGITQSPKYLFRKEGQNVTLSCEQNLNHDAMYWYRQDPGQGLRLIYYSQIVNDFQKGDIAEGYSVSREKKESFPLTVTSAQKNPTAFYLCASSYSPSGVYLYNEQFFGPGTRLTVL.

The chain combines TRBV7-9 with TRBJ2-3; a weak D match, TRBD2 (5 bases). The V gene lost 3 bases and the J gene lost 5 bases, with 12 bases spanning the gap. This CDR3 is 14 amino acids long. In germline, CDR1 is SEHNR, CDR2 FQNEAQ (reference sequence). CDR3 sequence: CASSFWTSGDTQYF. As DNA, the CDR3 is TGTGCCAGCAGCTTTTGGACTTCCGGAGATACGCAGTATTTT.

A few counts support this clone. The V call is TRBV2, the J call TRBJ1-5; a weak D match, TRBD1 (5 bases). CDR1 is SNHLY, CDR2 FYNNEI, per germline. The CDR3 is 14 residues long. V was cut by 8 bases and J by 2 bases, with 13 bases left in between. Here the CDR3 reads CASGGAGGNQPQHF. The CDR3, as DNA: TGTGCCAGCGGAGGGGCGGGGGGCAATCAGCCCCAGCATTTT.

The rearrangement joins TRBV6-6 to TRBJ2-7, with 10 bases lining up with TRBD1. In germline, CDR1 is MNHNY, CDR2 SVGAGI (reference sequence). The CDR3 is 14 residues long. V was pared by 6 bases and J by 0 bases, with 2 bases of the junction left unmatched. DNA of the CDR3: TGTGCCAGCAGAAGGACAGGGGGCTCCTACGAGCAGTACTTC. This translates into CASRRTGGSYEQYF.

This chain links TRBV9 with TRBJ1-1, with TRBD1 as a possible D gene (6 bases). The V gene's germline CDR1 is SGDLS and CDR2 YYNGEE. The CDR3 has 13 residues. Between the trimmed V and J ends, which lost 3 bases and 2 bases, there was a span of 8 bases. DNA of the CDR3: TGTGCCAGCAGCGAGGGGGGTAACACTGAAGCTTTCTTT. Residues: CASSEGGNTEAFF.

Here the CDR3 DNA reads TGTGCCAGTGCGGTCCTGGAGGGCCTTAGTACGCAGTATTTT. This codes for CASAVLEGLSTQYF. The V gene is TRBV19, the J gene TRBJ2-3; D perhaps matches TRBD2 (6 bases). Germline V gives CDR1 LNHDA, CDR2 SQIVND (reference sequence). The CDR3 covers 14 residues. Trimming removed 8 bases from V and 8 bases from J, with 20 bases in between.

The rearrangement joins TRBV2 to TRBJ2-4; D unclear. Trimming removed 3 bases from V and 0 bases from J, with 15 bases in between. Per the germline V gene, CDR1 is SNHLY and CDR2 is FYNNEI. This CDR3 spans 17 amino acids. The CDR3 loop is CASSDSPPFGAKNIQYF. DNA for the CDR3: TGTGCCAGCAGTGATAGCCCCCCTTTTGGAGCCAAAAACATTCAGTACTTC.

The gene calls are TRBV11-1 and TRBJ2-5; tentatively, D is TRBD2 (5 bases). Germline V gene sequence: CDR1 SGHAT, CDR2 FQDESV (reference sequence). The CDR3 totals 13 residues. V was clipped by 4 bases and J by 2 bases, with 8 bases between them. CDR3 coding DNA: TGTGCCAGCAGCTACGGGGTACAAGAGACCCAGTACTTC. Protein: CASSYGVQETQYF.

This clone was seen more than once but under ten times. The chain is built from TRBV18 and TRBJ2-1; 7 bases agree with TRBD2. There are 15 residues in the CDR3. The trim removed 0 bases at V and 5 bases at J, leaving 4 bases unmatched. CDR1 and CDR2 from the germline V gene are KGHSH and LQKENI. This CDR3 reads CASSPPREGDNEQFF. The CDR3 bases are TGTGCCAGCTCACCACCCAGGGAGGGAGACAATGAGCAGTTCTTC. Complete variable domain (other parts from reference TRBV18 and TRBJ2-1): NAGVMQNPRHLVRRRGQEARLRCSPMKGHSHVYWYRQLPEEGLKFMVYLQKENIIDESGMPKERFSAEFPKEGPSILRIQQVVRGDSAAYFCASSPPREGDNEQFFGPGTRLTVL.

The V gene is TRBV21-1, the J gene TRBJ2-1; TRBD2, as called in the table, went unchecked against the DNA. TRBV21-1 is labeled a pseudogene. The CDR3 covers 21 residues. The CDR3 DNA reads TGTGCCAGCAGCAAACGGGTACCACTGACGGGAGGGCCCAGCTCCTACAATGAGCAGTTCTTC. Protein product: CASSKRVPLTGGPSSYNEQFF.

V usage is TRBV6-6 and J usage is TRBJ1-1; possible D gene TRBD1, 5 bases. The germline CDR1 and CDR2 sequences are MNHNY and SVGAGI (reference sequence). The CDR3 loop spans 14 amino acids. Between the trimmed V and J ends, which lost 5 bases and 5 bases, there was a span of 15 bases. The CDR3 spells CASSDTGRGTEAFF. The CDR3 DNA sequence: TGTGCCAGCAGTGATACAGGAAGGGGAACTGAAGCTTTCTTT.

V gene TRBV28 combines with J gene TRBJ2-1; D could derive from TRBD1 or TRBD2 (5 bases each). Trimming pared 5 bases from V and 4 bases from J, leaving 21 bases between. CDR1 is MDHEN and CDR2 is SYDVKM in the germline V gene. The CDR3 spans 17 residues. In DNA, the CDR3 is TGTGCCAGCAGTCCCAAGGGGAGCGGCCTTATATACAATGAGCAGTTCTTC. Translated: CASSPKGSGLIYNEQFF.

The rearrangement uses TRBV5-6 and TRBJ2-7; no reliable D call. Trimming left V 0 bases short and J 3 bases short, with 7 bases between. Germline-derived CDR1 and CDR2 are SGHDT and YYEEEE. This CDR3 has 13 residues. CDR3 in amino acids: CASSLAYYYEQYF. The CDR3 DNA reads TGTGCCAGCAGCTTGGCTTATTACTACGAGCAGTACTTC.

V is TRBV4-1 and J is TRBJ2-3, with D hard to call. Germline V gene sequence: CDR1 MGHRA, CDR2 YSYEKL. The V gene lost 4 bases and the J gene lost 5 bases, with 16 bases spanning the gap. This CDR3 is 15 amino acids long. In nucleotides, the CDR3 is TGCGCCAGCAGCCGAGAAAGCACTGACGGAGATACGCAGTATTTT. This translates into CASSRESTDGDTQYF.

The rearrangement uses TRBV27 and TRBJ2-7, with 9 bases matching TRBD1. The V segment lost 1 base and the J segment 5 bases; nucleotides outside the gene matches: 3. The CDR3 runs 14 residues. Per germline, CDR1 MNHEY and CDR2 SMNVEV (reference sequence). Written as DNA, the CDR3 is TGTGCCAGCAGTTTATTGGGACAGGGTGACGAGCAGTACTTC. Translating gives CASSLLGQGDEQYF.

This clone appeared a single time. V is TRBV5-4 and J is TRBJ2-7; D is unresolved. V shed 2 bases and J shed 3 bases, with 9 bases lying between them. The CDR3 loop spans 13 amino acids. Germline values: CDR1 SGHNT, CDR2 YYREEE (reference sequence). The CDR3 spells CASSLSDGYEQYF. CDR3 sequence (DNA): TGTGCCAGCAGCTTAAGCGACGGCTACGAGCAGTACTTC.

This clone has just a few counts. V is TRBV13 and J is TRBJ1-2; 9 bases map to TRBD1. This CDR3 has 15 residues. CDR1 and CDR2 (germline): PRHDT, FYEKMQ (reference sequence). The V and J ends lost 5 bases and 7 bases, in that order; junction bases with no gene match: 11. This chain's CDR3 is CASSVTGGWIGGYTF. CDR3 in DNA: TGTGCCAGCAGCGTTACAGGGGGCTGGATCGGTGGCTACACCTTC.

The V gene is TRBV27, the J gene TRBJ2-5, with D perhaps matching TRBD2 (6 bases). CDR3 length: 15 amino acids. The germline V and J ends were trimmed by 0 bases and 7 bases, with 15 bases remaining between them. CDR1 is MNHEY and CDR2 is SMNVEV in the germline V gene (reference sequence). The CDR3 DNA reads TGTGCCAGCAGTTTATCCGGGACTGCTCAGGGGACCCAGTACTTC. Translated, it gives CASSLSGTAQGTQYF.

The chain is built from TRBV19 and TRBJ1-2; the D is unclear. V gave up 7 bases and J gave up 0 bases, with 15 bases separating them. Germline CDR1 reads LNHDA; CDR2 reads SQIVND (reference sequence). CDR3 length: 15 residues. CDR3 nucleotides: TGTGCCAGTAAAGGTTTAACAGCCACTAACTATGGCTACACCTTC. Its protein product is CASKGLTATNYGYTF.

The CDR3 loop reads CASKESGTGSYEQYF. The DNA for the CDR3 is TGTGCCAGTAAAGAATCCGGGACAGGCAGCTACGAGCAGTACTTC. This sequence joins TRBV19 and TRBJ2-7; the match to TRBD1 covers 8 bases. Germline CDR1 LNHDA, CDR2 SQIVND (reference sequence). The junction had 11 bases not matched to a gene; V was cut back by 7 bases and J by 3 bases. This CDR3 contains 15 residues.

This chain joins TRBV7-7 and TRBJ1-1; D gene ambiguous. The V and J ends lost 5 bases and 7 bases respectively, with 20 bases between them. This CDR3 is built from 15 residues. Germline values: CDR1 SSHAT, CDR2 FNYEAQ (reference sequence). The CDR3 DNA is TGTGCCAGCAGCCCCGAGGCGCGGGCCCCCTGTGAAGCTTTCTTT. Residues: CASSPEARAPCEAFF.

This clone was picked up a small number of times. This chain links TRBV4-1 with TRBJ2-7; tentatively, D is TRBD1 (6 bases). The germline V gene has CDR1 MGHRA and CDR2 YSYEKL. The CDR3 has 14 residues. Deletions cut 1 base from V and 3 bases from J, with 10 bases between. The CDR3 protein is CASSQAEQGYEQYF. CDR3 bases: TGCGCCAGCAGCCAAGCGGAACAGGGCTACGAGCAGTACTTC.

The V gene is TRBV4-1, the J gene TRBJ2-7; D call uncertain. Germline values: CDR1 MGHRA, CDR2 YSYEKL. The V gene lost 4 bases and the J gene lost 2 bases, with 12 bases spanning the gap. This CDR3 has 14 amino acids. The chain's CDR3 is CASSPFTSTYEQYF. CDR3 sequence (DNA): TGCGCCAGCAGCCCGTTCACAAGTACCTACGAGCAGTACTTC.

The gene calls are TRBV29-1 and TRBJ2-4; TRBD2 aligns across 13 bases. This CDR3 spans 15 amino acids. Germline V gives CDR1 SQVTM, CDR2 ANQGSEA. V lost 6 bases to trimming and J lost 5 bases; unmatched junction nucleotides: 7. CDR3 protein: CSVRTSGSKENIQYF. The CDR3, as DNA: TGCAGCGTAAGGACTAGCGGGAGTAAGGAAAACATTCAGTACTTC. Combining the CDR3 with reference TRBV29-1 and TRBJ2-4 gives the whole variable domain SAVISQKPSRDICQRGTSLTIQCQVDSQVTMMFWYRQQPGQSLTLIATANQGSEATYESGFVIDKFPISRPNLTFSTLTVSNMSPEDSSIYLCSVRTSGSKENIQYFGAGTRLSVL.

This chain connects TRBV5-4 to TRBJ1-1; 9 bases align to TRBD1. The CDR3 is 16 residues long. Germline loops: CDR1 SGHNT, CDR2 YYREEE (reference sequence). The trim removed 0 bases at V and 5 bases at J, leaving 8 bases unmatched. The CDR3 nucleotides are TGTGCCAGCAGCTTGGGTACAGGGGGCGGGTGGACTGAAGCTTTCTTT. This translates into CASSLGTGGGWTEAFF.